Below are 18 T cell receptor beta chains sequenced from a single sample in a study of T-cell memory formation after mild COVID-19. TCRdb reprocessed the 5' RACE reads via MiXCR and lists one record per CDR3 protein. The sample carries under 450,000 distinct CDR3 sequences, about 20% recorded once. Specimen: PBMCs or a T cell subset sorted from them (not recorded which). All receptors derive from a man between 18 and 29 years old who had mild COVID-19 (a few samples of this study predate the infection). Cell type and time point are not known.

This clonotype was recorded many times. The rearrangement links TRBV12-3 or TRBV12-4 to TRBJ1-5; 11 bases agree with TRBD1. V gave up 6 bases and J gave up 3 bases; unmatched junction bases: 1. This CDR3 region has 14 residues. The CDR3 region has the DNA TGTGCCAGCAGGGGACAGGGGGACAATCAGCCCCAGCATTTT. Its translation is CASRGQGDNQPQHF.

The chain employs TRBV7-9 and TRBJ1-1; maybe TRBD1 (5 bases). V dropped 5 bases and J dropped 3 bases, with 16 bases sitting between them. The CDR3 has 15 residues. The germline V gene has CDR1 SEHNR and CDR2 FQNEAQ (reference sequence). As DNA, the CDR3 is TGTGCCAGCAGCGGGCAGCTGGGGGTTGACACTGAAGCTTTCTTT. It is translated as CASSGQLGVDTEAFF.

This sequence joins TRBV5-1 and TRBJ2-2; 11 nucleotides match TRBD2. CDR1 and CDR2 from the germline V gene are SGHRS and YFSETQ. V lost 6 bases and J lost 0; bases outside the gene matches: 4. The CDR3 totals 16 residues. This chain's CDR3 is CASKSSGGTNTGELFF. The CDR3 coding sequence is TGCGCCAGCAAATCTAGCGGGGGGACGAACACCGGGGAGCTGTTTTTT.

The gene calls are TRBV10-1 and TRBJ1-6; 9 bases match TRBD1. The CDR3 runs to 13 residues. Germline-derived CDR1 and CDR2 are WNHNN and SYGVQD (reference sequence). V dropped 5 bases and J dropped 13; count of bases not matched to a gene: 6. CDR3 sequence: CASSPGQGVPLHF. The DNA of the CDR3 is TGCGCCAGCAGTCCGGGACAGGGAGTTCCCCTCCACTTT.

V is TRBV5-1 and J is TRBJ2-3, with a possible D match to TRBD1 (6 bases). Germline V gene lookup returns CDR1 SGHRS and CDR2 YFSETQ. This CDR3 is built from 15 residues. V was trimmed by 2 bases and J by 2 bases, leaving 12 bases between them. CDR3 region: CASSFGQFATDTQYF. The DNA of the CDR3 is TGCGCCAGCAGCTTCGGACAGTTTGCCACAGATACGCAGTATTTT.

Remarks on this clonotype: One junction end does not reproduce the germline sequence, and a read error may be involved. V is TRBV11-2 and J is TRBJ2-1, with D perhaps matching TRBD2 (6 bases). Germline V lookup: CDR1 SGHAT, CDR2 FQNNGV. The CDR3 consists of 14 residues. Here the CDR3 reads CSSSLAGGYNEQFF. CDR3 coding DNA: TGTTCCAGCAGCTTAGCCGGGGGCTACAATGAGCAGTTCTTC.

This clonotype was detected once. The chain employs TRBV6-5 and TRBJ1-4, with 9 bases fitting TRBD1. Germline V gene lookup returns CDR1 MNHEY and CDR2 SVGAGI. This CDR3 has 14 residues. J lost 8 bases, V lost 6 bases, and 7 bases had no gene match. The CDR3 protein is CASRKGQGREKLFF. CDR3 DNA: TGTGCCAGCAGAAAGGGACAGGGAAGGGAAAAACTGTTTTTT.

This clonotype has a handful of counts. The chain combines TRBV5-1 with TRBJ1-1; D not certain. Trimming took 0 bases from V and 2 from J, leaving 11 bases between them. Germline V CDR1 and CDR2: SGHRS, YFSETQ. The CDR3 is made up of 15 amino acids. The CDR3 DNA reads as TGCGCCAGCAGCTTGGGTCCGGGAGGAAACACTGAAGCTTTCTTT. It codes for CASSLGPGGNTEAFF.

The genes are TRBV5-8 and TRBJ1-6, with a possible D match to TRBD1 (6 bases). Germline CDR1 and CDR2: SGHTS and YDEGEE. CDR3 length equals 14 residues. Deletions cut 7 bases from V and 4 bases from J, with 12 bases between. The CDR3, as DNA: TGTGCCAGCGGTTCCGGACAGTATAATTCACCCCTCCACTTT. Translation: CASGSGQYNSPLHF.

This chain links TRBV7-2 with TRBJ2-3; D is unclear. The CDR3 spans 15 residues. CDR1 and CDR2 from the germline V gene are SGHTA and FQGNSA. The V gene lost 2 bases and the J gene lost 4 bases, with 13 bases spanning the gap. The CDR3 region has the DNA TGTGCCAGCAGCTTAAACGCAGGTAGATCAGATACGCAGTATTTT. Residues: CASSLNAGRSDTQYF. Drawing the rest from reference TRBV7-2 and TRBJ2-3, the complete variable domain is GAGVSQSPSNKVTEKGKDVELRCDPISGHTALYWYRQSLGQGLEFLIYFQGNSAPDKSGLPSDRFSAERTGGSVSTLTIQRTQQEDSAVYLCASSLNAGRSDTQYFGPGTRLTVL.

This clonotype was detected a few times. CDR3 sequence: CSASVNGDYLGTGELFF. As DNA, the CDR3 is TGCAGTGCTAGCGTCAACGGGGACTACCTCGGCACCGGGGAGCTGTTTTTT. The chain combines TRBV20-1 with TRBJ2-2, with 7 nucleotides matching TRBD2. Germline V gives CDR1 DFQATT, CDR2 SNEGSKA (reference sequence). The CDR3 runs 17 residues. V lost 3 bases, J lost 4 bases, and 14 bases stayed unmatched.

This clonotype was detected ten times or more. V is TRBV11-2 and J is TRBJ1-2, with D possibly matching TRBD1 (6 bases). The CDR3 is made up of 15 amino acids. Germline-derived CDR1 and CDR2 are SGHAT and FQNNGV. V gave up 5 bases and J gave up 8 bases, with 21 bases separating them. Here the CDR3 reads CASSPVGRGFRGYTF. CDR3 in DNA: TGTGCCAGCAGCCCAGTGGGCAGGGGCTTTCGGGGCTACACCTTC.

This clonotype was picked up a small number of times. The V gene is TRBV5-1, the J gene TRBJ1-1, with TRBD1 as a possible D gene (6 bases). The germline V gene has CDR1 SGHRS and CDR2 YFSETQ. With 4 bases removed from V and 7 bases from J, the gap between germline ends came to 23 bases. This CDR3 contains 16 residues. The CDR3 nucleotides read TGCGCCAGCAGCCCCTACCGGGACACCGAAGCTGTTGAAGCTTTCTTT. This translates into CASSPYRDTEAVEAFF. Combining the CDR3 with reference TRBV5-1 and TRBJ1-1 gives the whole variable domain KAGVTQTPRYLIKTRGQQVTLSCSPISGHRSVSWYQQTPGQGLQFLFEYFSETQRNKGNFPGRFSGRQFSNSRSEMNVSTLELGDSALYLCASSPYRDTEAVEAFFGQGTRLTVV.

This chain joins TRBV6-2 or TRBV6-3 and TRBJ1-2; D is undetermined. V lost 2 bases to trimming and J lost 6 bases, with 16 bases between them. Germline V gene lookup returns CDR1 MNHEY and CDR2 SVGEGT. The CDR3 extends over 15 amino acids. The CDR3 loop reads CASSYAAVPLDGYTF. The CDR3 coding sequence is TGTGCCAGCAGTTACGCAGCTGTACCACTGGATGGCTACACCTTC.

This chain connects TRBV14 to TRBJ2-3; the D gene is possibly TRBD1 (5 bases). The CDR3 runs to 14 residues. Germline V CDR1 and CDR2: SGHDN, FVKESK. The germline V and J ends were trimmed by 4 bases and 4 bases, with 12 bases remaining between them. The CDR3 nucleotides read TGTGCCAGCAGCCGAAAGACAGTAGCAGATACGCAGTATTTT. Its protein product is CASSRKTVADTQYF. The full variable domain, completed using reference TRBV14 and TRBJ2-3, is EAGVTQFPSHSVIEKGQTVTLRCDPISGHDNLYWYRRVMGKEIKFLLHFVKESKQDESGMPNNRFLAERTGGTYSTLKVQPAELEDSGVYFCASSRKTVADTQYFGPGTRLTVL.

This clonotype has just a few counts. The chain joins TRBV7-6 to TRBJ2-7; TRBD1 aligns across 7 bases. The CDR3 runs 15 residues. Germline loops: CDR1 SGHVS, CDR2 FNYEAQ. The V segment lost 1 base and the J segment 4 bases; nucleotides outside the gene matches: 7. This CDR3 reads CASSLGGTANYEQYF. CDR3 nucleotides: TGTGCCAGCAGCTTAGGTGGGACAGCAAATTACGAGCAGTACTTC.

The table lists this clonotype with a few counts. This chain joins TRBV20-1 and TRBJ2-1; 9 bases line up with TRBD1. Germline CDR1 DFQATT, CDR2 SNEGSKA (reference sequence). Trimming at V came to 7 bases and at J to 4 bases, leaving 8 bases not matched to a gene. The CDR3 consists of 14 residues. The CDR3 reads CSVQGAGEYNEQFF. The CDR3 bases are TGCAGTGTACAGGGGGCAGGTGAATACAATGAGCAGTTCTTC.

This clonotype occurred a few times. The J gene is TRBJ2-1, the V gene TRBV7-9; D tentatively fits TRBD1 or TRBD2 (5 bases each). CDR1 is SEHNR and CDR2 is FQNEAQ in the germline V gene (reference sequence). Trimming took off 3 bases at V and 6 bases at J, with 15 bases between the two ends. This CDR3 has 15 residues. The CDR3 sequence: CASSFGDRTVNEQFF. The CDR3 DNA follows: TGTGCCAGCAGCTTCGGGGACCGGACGGTCAATGAGCAGTTCTTC. The variable domain in full, completed from reference TRBV7-9 and TRBJ2-1, reads DTGVSQNPRHKITKRGQNVTFRCDPISEHNRLYWYRQTLGQGPEFLTYFQNEAQLEKSRLLSDRFSAERPKGSFSTLEIQRTEQGDSAMYLCASSFGDRTVNEQFFGPGTRLTVL.